This section outlines one T cell receptor (beta chain) sequence together with its context. The antigen is not known. V was trimmed by 4 bases and J by 8 bases, leaving 14 bases between them. CDR3 length equals 13 residues. From germline, CDR1 is MNHNS and CDR2 SASEGT. Both 60 Vbeta primers and 13 Jbeta primers went into the PCR. Only in-frame clones appear in the TCRdb table, and some are missing; sequencing was by immunoSEQ multiplex PCR. This repertoire shows approximately 200,000 clones, over 70% found once; its top ten account for approximately 3.1%. The data derive from a study of cytomegalovirus exposure and HLA in healthy donors. Study-wide points: Immune exposure was documented only through CMV serostatus.

This TCR was recovered from a woman under 40 in good health and CMV-seropositive. V is TRBV6-1 and J is TRBJ1-2; D unresolved. Sequencing used PBMCs. CDR3 loop: CASSVTGVGGYTF. The CDR3 bases are TGTGCCAGCAGTGTAACCGGGGTTGGCGGCTACACCTTC.